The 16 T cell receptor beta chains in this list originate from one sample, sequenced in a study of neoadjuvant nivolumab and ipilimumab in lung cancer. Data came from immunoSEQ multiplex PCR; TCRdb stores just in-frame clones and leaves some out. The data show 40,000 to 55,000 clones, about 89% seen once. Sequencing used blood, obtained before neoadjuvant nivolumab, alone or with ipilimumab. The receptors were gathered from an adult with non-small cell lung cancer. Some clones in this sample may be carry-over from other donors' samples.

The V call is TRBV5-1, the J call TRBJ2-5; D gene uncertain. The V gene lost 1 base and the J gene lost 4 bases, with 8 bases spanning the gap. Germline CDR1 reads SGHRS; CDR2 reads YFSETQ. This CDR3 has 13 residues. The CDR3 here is CASSLMGGETQYF. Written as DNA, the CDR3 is TGCGCCAGCAGCTTGATGGGTGGAGAGACCCAGTACTTC. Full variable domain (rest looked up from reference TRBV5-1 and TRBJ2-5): KAGVTQTPRYLIKTRGQQVTLSCSPISGHRSVSWYQQTPGQGLQFLFEYFSETQRNKGNFPGRFSGRQFSNSRSEMNVSTLELGDSALYLCASSLMGGETQYFGPGTRLLVL.

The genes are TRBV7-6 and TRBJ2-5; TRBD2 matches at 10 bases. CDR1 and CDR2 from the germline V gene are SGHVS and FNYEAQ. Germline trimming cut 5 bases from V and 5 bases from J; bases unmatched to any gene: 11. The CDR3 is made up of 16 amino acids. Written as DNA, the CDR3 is TGTGCCAGCAGCCGCCCAAGCGGGAGGGCCGGGGAGACCCAGTACTTC. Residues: CASSRPSGRAGETQYF.

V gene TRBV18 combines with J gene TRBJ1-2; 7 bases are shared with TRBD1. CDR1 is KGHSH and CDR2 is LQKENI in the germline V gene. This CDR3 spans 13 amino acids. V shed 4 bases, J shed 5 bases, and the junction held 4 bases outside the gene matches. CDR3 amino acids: CASSRQGDYGYTF. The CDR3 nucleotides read TGTGCCAGCTCACGGCAGGGGGATTATGGCTACACCTTC.

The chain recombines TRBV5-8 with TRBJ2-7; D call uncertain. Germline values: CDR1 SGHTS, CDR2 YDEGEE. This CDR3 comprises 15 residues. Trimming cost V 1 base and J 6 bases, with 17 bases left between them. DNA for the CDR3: TGTGCCAGCAGCTTGAGCCACATCAGCTTGTCCGAGCAGTACTTC. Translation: CASSLSHISLSEQYF.

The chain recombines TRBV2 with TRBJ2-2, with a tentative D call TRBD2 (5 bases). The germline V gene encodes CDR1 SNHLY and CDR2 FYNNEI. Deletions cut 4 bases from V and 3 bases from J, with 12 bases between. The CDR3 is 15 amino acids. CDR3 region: CASSGLAGYTGELFF. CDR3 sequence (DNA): TGTGCCAGCAGTGGTTTGGCGGGCTACACCGGGGAGCTGTTTTTT.

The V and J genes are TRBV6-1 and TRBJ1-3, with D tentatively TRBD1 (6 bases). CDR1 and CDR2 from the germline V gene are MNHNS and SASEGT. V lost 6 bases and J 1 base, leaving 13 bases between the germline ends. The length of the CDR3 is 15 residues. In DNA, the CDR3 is TGTGCCAGCAGGGCCGGGACAACATCTGGAAACACCATATATTTT. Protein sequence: CASRAGTTSGNTIYF.

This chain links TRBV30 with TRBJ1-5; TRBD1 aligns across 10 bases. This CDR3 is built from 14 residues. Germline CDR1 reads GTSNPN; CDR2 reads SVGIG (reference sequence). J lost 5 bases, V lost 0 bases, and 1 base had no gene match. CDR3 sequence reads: CAWSVGTGDQPQHF. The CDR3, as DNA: TGTGCCTGGAGTGTAGGGACAGGGGATCAGCCCCAGCATTTT.

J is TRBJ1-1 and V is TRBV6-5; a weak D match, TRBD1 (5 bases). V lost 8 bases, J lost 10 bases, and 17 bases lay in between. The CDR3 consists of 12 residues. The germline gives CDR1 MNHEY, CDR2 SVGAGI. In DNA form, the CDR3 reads TGTGCCAGCGCCACCGTGTCAGGGCGAGCTTTCTTT. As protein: CASATVSGRAFF.

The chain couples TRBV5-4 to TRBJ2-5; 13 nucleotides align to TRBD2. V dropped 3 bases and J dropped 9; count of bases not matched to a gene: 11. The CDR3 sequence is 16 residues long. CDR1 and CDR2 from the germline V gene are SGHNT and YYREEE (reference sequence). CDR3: CASSSTGLAGFLPQYF. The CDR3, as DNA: TGTGCCAGCAGCTCAACGGGACTAGCGGGGTTCCTGCCCCAGTACTTC.

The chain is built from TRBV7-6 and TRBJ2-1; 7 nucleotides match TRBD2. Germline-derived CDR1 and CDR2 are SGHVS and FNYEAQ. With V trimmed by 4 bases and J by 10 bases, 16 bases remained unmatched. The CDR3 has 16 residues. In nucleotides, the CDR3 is TGTGCCAGCAGCTGGAGCAGGGAGGGCCCCGCGGGAGAGCAGTTCTTC. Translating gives CASSWSREGPAGEQFF.

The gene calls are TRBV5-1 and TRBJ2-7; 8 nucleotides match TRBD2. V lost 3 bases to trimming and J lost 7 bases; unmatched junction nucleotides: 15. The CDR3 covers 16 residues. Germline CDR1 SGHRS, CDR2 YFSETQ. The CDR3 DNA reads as TGCGCCAGCAGCTCGTTAAGGGCGGGAGGCCGGGAAGAGCAGTACTTC. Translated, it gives CASSSLRAGGREEQYF.

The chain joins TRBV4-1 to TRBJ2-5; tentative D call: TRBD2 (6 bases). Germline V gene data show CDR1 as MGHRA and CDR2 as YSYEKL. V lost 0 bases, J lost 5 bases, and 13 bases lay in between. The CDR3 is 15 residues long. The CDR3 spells CASSQDPGAWETQYF. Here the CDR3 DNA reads TGCGCCAGCAGCCAAGATCCGGGAGCTTGGGAGACCCAGTACTTC.

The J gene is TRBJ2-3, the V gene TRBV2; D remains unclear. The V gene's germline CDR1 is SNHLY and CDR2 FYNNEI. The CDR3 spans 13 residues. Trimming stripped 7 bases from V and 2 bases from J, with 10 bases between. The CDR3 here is CASTSVITDTQYF. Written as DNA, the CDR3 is TGTGCCAGCACCTCGGTTATCACAGATACGCAGTATTTT.

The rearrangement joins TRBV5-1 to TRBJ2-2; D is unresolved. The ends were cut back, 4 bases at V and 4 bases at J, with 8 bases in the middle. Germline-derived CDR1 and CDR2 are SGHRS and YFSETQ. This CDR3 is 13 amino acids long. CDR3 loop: CASSMKLTGELFF. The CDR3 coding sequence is TGCGCCAGCAGCATGAAGCTCACCGGGGAGCTGTTTTTT.

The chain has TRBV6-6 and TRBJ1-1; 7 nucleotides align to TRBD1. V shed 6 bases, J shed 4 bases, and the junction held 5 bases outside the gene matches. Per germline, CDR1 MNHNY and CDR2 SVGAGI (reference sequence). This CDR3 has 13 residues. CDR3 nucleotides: TGTGCCAGCAGACTACAGGGGCGCACTGAAGCTTTCTTT. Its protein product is CASRLQGRTEAFF.

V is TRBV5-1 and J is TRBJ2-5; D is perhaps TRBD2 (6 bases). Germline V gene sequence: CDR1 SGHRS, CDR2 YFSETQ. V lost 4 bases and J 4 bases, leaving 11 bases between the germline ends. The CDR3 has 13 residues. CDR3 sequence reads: CASSAGRRETQYF. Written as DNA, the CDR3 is TGCGCCAGCAGCGCGGGACGGCGAGAGACCCAGTACTTC. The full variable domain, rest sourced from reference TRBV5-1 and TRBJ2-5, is KAGVTQTPRYLIKTRGQQVTLSCSPISGHRSVSWYQQTPGQGLQFLFEYFSETQRNKGNFPGRFSGRQFSNSRSEMNVSTLELGDSALYLCASSAGRRETQYFGPGTRLLVL.